The rows below give T cell receptor beta chains drawn from one sample of a study of T cell changes during pregnancy in multiple sclerosis. Using immunoSEQ multiplex PCR, the repertoire was profiled, and TCRdb retains in-frame clones only, with some absent. The top ten clones hold around 4.9% of a sample with some 30,000 clones, about 91% of them seen once. The source material was peripheral blood, sampled in the first trimester of pregnancy. These receptors were taken from a female donor in good health, enrolled as a control in a pregnancy study. Both conserved end residues are part of each CDR3. D genes are given only for firm matches. Clone size is stated in some rows and not others, as once, few, many or a class when expanded.

d_call,v_call,clone_size,j_call,cdr3_nt,cdr3_aa
-,TRBV11-3,once,TRBJ2-7,TGTGCCAGCAGCTTCGAGTCGAGCTCCTACGAGCAGTACTTC,CASSFESSSYEQYF
-,TRBV21-1,once,TRBJ2-7,TGTGCCAGTTCCCAGGGCAGAGGATACTTC,CASSQGRGYF
-,TRBV20-1,once,TRBJ1-1,TGCAGTGCTTACAGGGTGGCTGAAGCTTTCTTT,CSAYRVAEAFF
-,TRBV18,-,TRBJ1-2,TGTGCCAGCTCACTTGACCGGGATTTATATGGCTACACCTTC,CASSLDRDLYGYTF
-,TRBV7-9,-,TRBJ1-1,TGTGCCAGCAGCTTACTTCGAGGTGAAGCTTTCTTT,CASSLLRGEAFF
-,TRBV11-2,-,TRBJ2-3,TGTGCCAGCAGCTTACAGGGGGGATATGGCACAGATACGCAGTATTTT,CASSLQGGYGTDTQYF
-,TRBV25-1,-,TRBJ1-2,TGTGCCAGCAGTGAATCTTACGGGAGGGGCAAGTATGGCTACACCTTC,CASSESYGRGKYGYTF
TRBD2,TRBV15,-,TRBJ2-1,TGTGCCACCAGCACCACGACTAGCGGATCCCTTCAGAGCAATGAGCAGTTCTTC,CATSTTTSGSLQSNEQFF
-,TRBV4-3,-,TRBJ1-1,TGCGCCAGCAGCCAAGAAGGACTCCTGAACACTGAAGCTTTCTTT,CASSQEGLLNTEAFF
TRBD2,TRBV10-3,-,TRBJ2-2,TGTGCCATCGATACGGGGGGAAACGGGGAGCTGTTTTTT,CAIDTGGNGELFF
-,TRBV7-2,-,TRBJ2-7,TGTGCCAGCAGCTTACGCGGGCTATCCCCACGGGAGCAGTACTTC,CASSLRGLSPREQYF
-,TRBV7-9,-,TRBJ2-1,TGTGCCAGCAGTCCCAGCGGAAGCTCCTACAATGAGCAGTTCTTC,CASSPSGSSYNEQFF
-,TRBV10-3,-,TRBJ2-7,TGTGCCATCAGTGAGTCGCTGACAGTCAGGTCCTACGAGCAGTACTTC,CAISESLTVRSYEQYF
TRBD2,TRBV6-5,once,TRBJ2-3,TGTGCCAGCAGTTACGCGGGACTAGCGGGGGTAGATACGCAGTATTTT,CASSYAGLAGVDTQYF
-,TRBV5-1,once,TRBJ1-5,TGCGCCAGCAGCTTGGGTGCGAACTCCAATCAGCCCCAGCATTTT,CASSLGANSNQPQHF
TRBD1,TRBV18,-,TRBJ2-4,TGTGCCAGCTCACCAGGGACAGCCCCAGCCAAAAACATTCAGTACTTC,CASSPGTAPAKNIQYF
-,TRBV19,few,TRBJ1-5,TGTGCCAGTAGTATGGGGGGTTTGCAGCCCCAGCATTTT,CASSMGGLQPQHF
-,TRBV2,-,TRBJ1-2,TGTGCCAGCATATGGGACACTACCTATGGCTACACCTTC,CASIWDTTYGYTF
-,TRBV30,-,TRBJ1-5,TGTGCCTGGAGTGTTAGAAAAGGCACAGGTAATCAGCCCCAGCATTTT,CAWSVRKGTGNQPQHF
-,TRBV9,-,TRBJ2-1,TGTGCCAGCAGCGGAGGGGGAACAGGGTACAATGAGCAGTTCTTC,CASSGGGTGYNEQFF
TRBD1,TRBV15,medium-sized,TRBJ1-2,TGTGCCACCAGCAGAGATAGAGGACAGGGGATGCGCTACACCTTC,CATSRDRGQGMRYTF
-,TRBV18,-,TRBJ2-7,TGTGCCAGCTCACCGCCGGACACCCGGGTAGTAGGATACGAGCAGTACTTC,CASSPPDTRVVGYEQYF
-,TRBV19,-,TRBJ1-2,TGTGCCAGTAGTATAGGCGCAGGGGAAGGGAAAGGCTACACCTTC,CASSIGAGEGKGYTF
-,TRBV4-1,-,TRBJ1-4,TGCGCCAGCAGCCAAGATTCCCAGTATGCAACTAATGAAAAACTGTTTTTT,CASSQDSQYATNEKLFF
-,TRBV14,-,TRBJ2-7,TGTGCCAGCAGCCCCCGGGACACGGCCTACGAGCAGTACTTC,CASSPRDTAYEQYF
TRBD2,TRBV5-1,-,TRBJ2-5,TGCGCCAGCAGCTTTGCTAGCGGCACTCAAGAGACCCAGTACTTC,CASSFASGTQETQYF
TRBD1,TRBV7-2,-,TRBJ2-4,TGTGCCAGCACCCAAGGGGACAGGTTTGGCATTCAGTACTTC,CASTQGDRFGIQYF
-,TRBV7-9,medium-sized,TRBJ1-6,TGTGCCAGCAGCGAAATCCAGGGTTCACCCCTCCACTTT,CASSEIQGSPLHF
TRBD1,TRBV14,medium-sized,TRBJ1-1,TGTGCCAGCAGCTATCTGGACAGGCGTGAAGCTTTCTTT,CASSYLDRREAFF
-,TRBV5-6,-,TRBJ2-5,TGTGCCAGCAGCTTGGGCGGCGGGATCCAAGAGACCCAGTACTTC,CASSLGGGIQETQYF
TRBD2,TRBV7-2,-,TRBJ2-7,TGTGCCAGCAGCTTAGTTTCGCGGCGGGAGGGCTCCTACGAGCAGTACTTC,CASSLVSRREGSYEQYF
-,TRBV18,-,TRBJ1-1,TGTGCCAGCTCACCACCCGAAAGGGGTTGGACTGAAGCTTTCTTT,CASSPPERGWTEAFF
-,TRBV9,-,TRBJ2-7,TGTGCCAGCAGCGTTGACACAGGAACGAGGGAGCAGTACTTC,CASSVDTGTREQYF
TRBD1,TRBV5-8,-,TRBJ2-1,TGTGCCAGCAGCCGCGACCAAGGACAGGGGGGCATCGGGGAGCAGTTCTTC,CASSRDQGQGGIGEQFF
TRBD1,TRBV19,-,TRBJ2-7,TGTGCCAGTAGCCCCCGGGACAGGGGGCTTCGGGAGCAGTACTTC,CASSPRDRGLREQYF
TRBD2,TRBV29-1,-,TRBJ2-1,TGCAGCGTTGATCGGCTAGCGGCTTCCTACAATGAGCAGTTCTTC,CSVDRLAASYNEQFF
-,TRBV19,-,TRBJ2-1,TGTGCCAGTAGTTATGGGCTGTCCTACAATGAGCAGTTCTTC,CASSYGLSYNEQFF
TRBD1,TRBV5-6,-,TRBJ1-2,TGTGCCAGCAGCTTGGCCGGACAGGGTCTCTATGGCTACACCTTC,CASSLAGQGLYGYTF
-,TRBV2,-,TRBJ2-1,TGTGCCAGCAGTGAAGTGCGTCAAAACAATGAGCAGTTCTTC,CASSEVRQNNEQFF
TRBD2,TRBV19,-,TRBJ2-7,TGTGCCAGTAGTATCGGACTAGCGGGCGAGCAGTACTTC,CASSIGLAGEQYF
TRBD2,TRBV11-2,few,TRBJ2-1,TGTGCCAGCAGTCTAACTAGCGCAGACAATGAGCAGTTCTTC,CASSLTSADNEQFF
TRBD2,TRBV7-9,-,TRBJ2-7,TGTGCCAGCAGCTACCGGGACTACACCTACGAGCAGTACTTC,CASSYRDYTYEQYF
-,TRBV6-6,-,TRBJ1-1,TGTGCCAGCAGTTACGATCAGGGTCCTGAAGCTTTCTTT,CASSYDQGPEAFF